This record concerns one T cell receptor beta chain sequence. The antigen remains undetermined. Duration under 3 months, a NOSPECS grade of at least 4, and a Clinical Activity Score of at least 3 characterized the ophthalmopathy patients. TCR beta CDR3 sequences were amplified from RNA transcripts. Carried out on the TCR CDR3, a first-round RT-PCR used the HTBI primer set. TCRdb used MiXCR to reprocess the multiplex PCR reads, holding one entry per CDR3 protein. The data show about 350,000 distinct CDR3 sequences, with 13% to 15% seen just once and about 20% held by the top ten. The data stem from a study of T cells in Graves' hyperthyroidism and ophthalmopathy. V shed 2 bases and J 0 bases; nucleotides not matched to a gene: 13. CDR1 is KGHSH and CDR2 is LQKENI in the germline V gene. The CDR3 runs to 19 residues. Overall study results and limits: The model foresaw ophthalmopathy a median around 6 months prior to onset. Blood also carried most thyroid clonotypes expanded above 0.001.

Material for sequencing was blood. This TCR derives from a woman aged 60-70 years with Graves' ophthalmopathy. V usage is TRBV18 and J usage is TRBJ2-1; 7 bases agree with TRBD2. CDR3 amino acids: CASSPVSWGSGRSYNEQFF. The DNA of the CDR3 is TGTGCCAGCTCACCAGTTTCGTGGGGTAGCGGGCGCTCCTACAATGAGCAGTTCTTC.